Following are 6 T cell receptor beta chains from one sample sequenced in a study of blood T cell repertoires in COVID-19. Generated by immunoSEQ multiplex PCR, the TCRdb table keeps only in-frame clones and is missing some. The sample includes 250,000 to 350,000 clones, about 93% of them seen just once. The sequencing sample was made of PBMCs or T cells enriched from blood (not recorded which). These receptors were collected from a woman aged 25 to 39 who had recovered from COVID-19.

V is TRBV12-3 or TRBV12-4 and J is TRBJ2-4; no definite D call. The CDR3 totals 13 residues. V dropped 4 bases and J dropped 6 bases, with 10 bases sitting between them. The CDR3 DNA follows: TGTGCCAGCAGTTCTTACTTCCTAAACATTCAGTACTTC. Its protein is CASSSYFLNIQYF.

The V gene is TRBV19, the J gene TRBJ1-5, with D tentatively TRBD1 (5 bases). The CDR3 is made up of 16 amino acids. Germline V CDR1 and CDR2: LNHDA, SQIVND (reference sequence). Deletions cut 4 bases from V and 2 bases from J, with 15 bases between. CDR3 loop: CASSSGGMGGNQPQHF. The CDR3 DNA is TGTGCCAGTAGTAGCGGGGGAATGGGGGGCAATCAGCCCCAGCATTTT.

In its sample, this clone was seen once. The J gene is TRBJ2-3, the V gene TRBV19; TRBD1 might be the D (6 bases). Germline assignment: CDR1 LNHDA and CDR2 SQIVND (reference sequence). V was shortened by 0 bases and J by 1 base, with 14 bases between the two germline ends. This CDR3 contains 17 residues. The CDR3 is CASSIDHGDTRTDTQYF. In DNA, the CDR3 is TGTGCCAGTAGTATAGATCATGGGGACACCCGCACAGATACGCAGTATTTT.

This clone occurred once. The gene calls are TRBV6-5 and TRBJ2-7, with 11 bases identical to TRBD1. V dropped 7 bases and J dropped 4; count of bases not matched to a gene: 6. CDR3 length: 14 residues. Germline V gene data show CDR1 as MNHEY and CDR2 as SVGAGI. In nucleotides, the CDR3 is TGTGCCAGCACCAGGGGGACAGGGGGTTACGAGCAGTACTTC. Translation gives CASTRGTGGYEQYF.

This clone was detected only once. The CDR3 here is CASSPGTSTDTQYF. The CDR3 DNA reads as TGTGCCAGCAGCCCTGGGACTAGCACAGATACGCAGTATTTT. The chain couples TRBV7-3 to TRBJ2-3, with D tentatively TRBD2 (6 bases). Per the germline V gene, CDR1 is SGHTA and CDR2 is FQGTGA. Trimming removed 5 bases at V and 0 bases at J, with 9 bases between. This CDR3 region has 14 residues.

This clone was observed once. The rearrangement uses TRBV19 and TRBJ1-5, with D tentatively TRBD1 (5 bases). CDR1 and CDR2 from the germline V gene are LNHDA and SQIVND (reference sequence). The CDR3 length is 15 residues. V dropped 3 bases and J dropped 1 base, with 10 bases sitting between them. This chain's CDR3 is CASSIQGPSNQPQHF. The CDR3 DNA follows: TGTGCCAGTAGTATCCAGGGTCCGAGCAATCAGCCCCAGCATTTT.